This T cell receptor (beta chain) comes out of a study of shared clonotypes between healthy human individuals (dated by TCRdb to about 2020). Background for the entire study: A few men and a couple of women, aged 18 to 49 years, made up the cohort. To estimate repertoire size and how much clonotype sharing occurs between individuals, the study deeply sequenced the blood TCR repertoires of several healthy adults. Per donor, leukapheresis produced somewhere between about 0.8 and 9 billion PBMCs. Different laboratories and diverse techniques were used to prepare libraries and sequence TCR repertoires, to increase sequencing depth and limit assay-specific biases. The research as a whole found: Pairwise subsampling led to the expectation that sequencing depth would affect the degree of clonotype sharing among donors. Only blood was sampled, and tissue TCR repertoires likely differ from those in blood. The genetic and exposure-history diversity represented was limited by the small number of donors.

The donors were healthy, HIV-negative adults with no recently reported acute infections or vaccinations. Every donor was a Caucasian adult living in Nashville, Tennessee, USA. For unsorted samples, about 87 million PBMCs were counted, and genomic DNA was extracted using the QIAamp DNA Blood Mini kit. Blood was collected by leukapheresis, and PBMCs were isolated by Ficoll-Histopaque density gradient centrifugation and then cryopreserved in liquid nitrogen vapor phase. TCR CDR3 regions were amplified from genomic DNA by multiplex PCR using the deep immunoSEQ assay. Extracted genomic DNA from each cell subset was distributed evenly across all wells of several immunoSEQ 96-well plates, and each plate was treated as a replicate. Each replicate PCR for unsorted PBMC received roughly 300 ng genomic DNA, equal to around 30,000 T cell genomes. Unsorted PBMC genomic DNA was sequenced across ten immunoSEQ deep assay plates. The purified libraries were quantified using a Qubit 3.0 fluorometer, sized with a Bioanalyzer 2100, and then quantified again using the KAPA Library Quantification kit. A separate single-read 150-cycle Illumina NextSeq 550 flow cell was used to sequence each immunoSEQ 96-well plate. The authors processed their data as follows. Because the immunoSEQ output held only junctional sequences and lacked quality scores, the filtering could not match the filtering applied to full-length reads. To assign V/J genes and CDR3, sequences were annotated against IMGT germline references using PyIR, a Python wrapper for IgBLAST v1.9. Reads with weak V/J assignments (E-value above 1e-6), missing CDR3, stop codons, out-of-frame junctions, or ambiguous translated residues were removed. A V3J clonotype was defined by an identical inferred V gene, J gene, and CDR3 amino acid sequence. Percentage overlap between repertoires was calculated by dividing the number of shared unique clonotypes by the size of the smaller repertoire. Richness of each repertoire was evaluated using RTK rarefaction, the Chao1 estimator, and Recon v2.1 estimates of unobserved clonotypes. Drawn from immuneACCESS, this table holds only the in-frame rearrangements with V and J called that TCRdb kept. Clones are partly lost; checked studies trace under half to an unresolved V gene and leave the rest unexplained. The V and J calls and clone size come from that table; D and trimming were worked out from the DNA. The sample table shows about half a million clones, and about 85% are seen once. Over 10% of the sample is in the top ten clones.

A note on this clone: It lacks a known antigen. Per-base quality was not reported, and no clone a single base away is much larger than it.

The sequenced sample consisted of PBMCs. The clonotype originates from a woman between 40 and 50 years old in good health. Some clones in this sample may be carry-over from other donors' samples.

The CDR3 has the sequence CASSYRIYEQYF. The sequenced DNA is TGTGCCAGCAGTTACCGGATCTACGAGCAGTACTTC. The V gene is TRBV28 and the J gene is TRBJ2-7; no D gene call is confident. The V and J ends are trimmed by 4 bases and 3 bases, leaving 7 bases between them. Including cysteine and phenylalanine, the CDR3 has 12 amino acids. The only DNA kept is the CDR3, 36 bases in frame from the first base. CDR1 and CDR2 are drawn from the germline V gene: MDHEN, SYDVKM.